The clone carrying this T cell receptor beta chain was observed at least ten times. Its antigen remains unidentified. PCR was performed a second time for about 6 to 12 cycles using a sample-barcoded 5' primer and a J-beta primer mix. TCRdb itself ran the 5' RACE reads through MiXCR, one entry per CDR3 protein. The data hold about 1.8 million distinct CDR3 sequences, with around 48% observed a single time. This record belongs to a study of blood T cells in healthy people across ages. Notes on the study in general: Considered underestimates were the diversity estimates obtained from one million T cells.

V was clipped by 0 bases and J by 4 bases, with 3 bases between them. The CDR3 is 12 residues long. Germline V gene data show CDR1 as SEHNR and CDR2 as FQNEAQ (reference sequence). The rearrangement joins TRBV7-9 to TRBJ1-2, with no clear D. The receptor's source is a woman aged 40 to 50 in good health. Sample: blood. DNA of the CDR3: TGTGCCAGCAGCTTAGCCCTCTATGGCTACACCTTC. Translation: CASSLALYGYTF.